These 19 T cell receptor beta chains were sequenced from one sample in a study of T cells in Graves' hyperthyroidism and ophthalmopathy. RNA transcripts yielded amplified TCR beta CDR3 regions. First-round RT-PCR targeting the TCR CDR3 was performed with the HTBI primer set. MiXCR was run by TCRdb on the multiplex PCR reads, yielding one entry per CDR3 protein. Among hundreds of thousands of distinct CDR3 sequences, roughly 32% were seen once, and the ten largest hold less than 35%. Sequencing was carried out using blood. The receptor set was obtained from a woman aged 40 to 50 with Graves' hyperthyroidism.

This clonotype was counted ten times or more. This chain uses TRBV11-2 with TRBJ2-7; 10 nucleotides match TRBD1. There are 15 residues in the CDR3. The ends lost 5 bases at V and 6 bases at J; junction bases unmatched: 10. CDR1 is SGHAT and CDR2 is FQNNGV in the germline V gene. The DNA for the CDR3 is TGTGCCAGCAGCGCGATGACAGGGGGCGTTTTCGAGCAGTACTTC. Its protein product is CASSAMTGGVFEQYF.

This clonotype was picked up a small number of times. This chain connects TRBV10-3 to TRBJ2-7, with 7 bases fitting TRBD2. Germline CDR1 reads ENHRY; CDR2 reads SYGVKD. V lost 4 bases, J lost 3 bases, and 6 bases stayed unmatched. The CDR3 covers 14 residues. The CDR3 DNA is TGTGCCATCAGTGTTACGGCGGGGGACTACGAGCAGTACTTC. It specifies CAISVTAGDYEQYF.

CDR3 coding DNA: TGTGCCAGCAGCCCGGGCCCGAATGAAGCTTTCTTT. Translating gives CASSPGPNEAFF. This chain links TRBV6-1 with TRBJ1-1, with D uncertain. Trimming cost V 6 bases and J 7 bases, with 12 bases left between them. CDR3 size: 12 residues. CDR1 is MNHNS, CDR2 SASEGT, per germline.

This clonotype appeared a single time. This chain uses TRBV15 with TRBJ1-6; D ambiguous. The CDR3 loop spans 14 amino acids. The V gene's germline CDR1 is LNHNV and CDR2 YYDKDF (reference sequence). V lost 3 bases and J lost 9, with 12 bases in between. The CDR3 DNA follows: TGTGCCACCAGCAGCTCGGCAGATTCTTCACCCCTCCACTTT. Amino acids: CATSSSADSSPLHF.

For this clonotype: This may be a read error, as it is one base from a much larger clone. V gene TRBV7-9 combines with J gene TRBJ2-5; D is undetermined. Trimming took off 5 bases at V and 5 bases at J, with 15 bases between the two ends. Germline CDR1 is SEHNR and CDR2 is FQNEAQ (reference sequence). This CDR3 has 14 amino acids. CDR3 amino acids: CASSLGTITETQYF. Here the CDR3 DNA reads TGTGCCAGCAGCCTTGGAACGATCACGGAGACCCAGTACTTC.

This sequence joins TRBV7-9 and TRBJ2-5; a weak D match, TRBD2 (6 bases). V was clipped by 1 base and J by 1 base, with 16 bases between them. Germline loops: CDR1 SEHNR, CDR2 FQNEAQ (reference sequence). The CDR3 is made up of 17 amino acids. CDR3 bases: TGTGCCAGCAGCTTAGATCGGCGTCTAGCGACCCAAGAGACCCAGTACTTC. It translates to CASSLDRRLATQETQYF.

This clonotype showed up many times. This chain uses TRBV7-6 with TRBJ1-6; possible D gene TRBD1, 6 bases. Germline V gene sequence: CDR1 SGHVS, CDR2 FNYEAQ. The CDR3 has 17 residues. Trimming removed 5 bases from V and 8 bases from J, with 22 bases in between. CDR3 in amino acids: CASSQAAATDRYSPLHF. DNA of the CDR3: TGTGCCAGCAGCCAAGCCGCGGCGACGGACAGATATTCACCCCTCCACTTT. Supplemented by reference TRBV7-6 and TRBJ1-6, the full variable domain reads GAGVSQSPRYKVTKRGQDVALRCDPISGHVSLYWYRQALGQGPEFLTYFNYEAQQDKSGLPNDRFSAERPEGSISTLTIQRTEQRDSAMYRCASSQAAATDRYSPLHFGNGTRLTVT.

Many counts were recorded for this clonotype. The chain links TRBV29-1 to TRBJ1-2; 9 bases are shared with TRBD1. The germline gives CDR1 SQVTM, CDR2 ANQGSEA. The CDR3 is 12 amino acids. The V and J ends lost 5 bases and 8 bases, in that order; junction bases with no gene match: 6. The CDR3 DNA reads TGCAGCGTTTTACAGGGGGCGGGCGGCTACACCTTC. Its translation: CSVLQGAGGYTF.

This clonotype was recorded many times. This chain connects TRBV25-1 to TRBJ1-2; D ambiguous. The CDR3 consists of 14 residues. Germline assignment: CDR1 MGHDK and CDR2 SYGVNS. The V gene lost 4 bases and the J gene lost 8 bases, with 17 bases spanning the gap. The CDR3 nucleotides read TGTGCCAGCAGTGCGGTAGTAGAGGCCGTGGGCTACACCTTC. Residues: CASSAVVEAVGYTF.

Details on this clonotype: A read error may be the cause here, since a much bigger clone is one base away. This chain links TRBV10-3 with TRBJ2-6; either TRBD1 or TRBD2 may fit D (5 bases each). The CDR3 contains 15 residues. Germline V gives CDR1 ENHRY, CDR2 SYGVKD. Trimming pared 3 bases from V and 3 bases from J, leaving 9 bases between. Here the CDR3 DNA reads TGTGCCATCAGTGACCGAGGGGTTGGGGCCAACGTCCTGACTTTC. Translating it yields CAISDRGVGANVLTF.

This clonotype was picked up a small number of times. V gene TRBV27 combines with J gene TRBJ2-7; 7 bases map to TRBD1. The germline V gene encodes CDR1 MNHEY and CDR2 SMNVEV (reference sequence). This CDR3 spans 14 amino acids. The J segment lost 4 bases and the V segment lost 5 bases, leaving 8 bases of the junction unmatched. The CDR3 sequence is CASSPQTGSYEQYF. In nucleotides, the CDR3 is TGTGCCAGCAGTCCTCAGACAGGGTCGTACGAGCAGTACTTC.

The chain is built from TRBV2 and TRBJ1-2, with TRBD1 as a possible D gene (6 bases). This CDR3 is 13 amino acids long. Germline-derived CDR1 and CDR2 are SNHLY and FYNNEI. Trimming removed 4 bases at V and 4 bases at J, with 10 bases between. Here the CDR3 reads CASSADSSYGYTF. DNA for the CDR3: TGTGCCAGCAGTGCGGACAGTTCCTATGGCTACACCTTC.

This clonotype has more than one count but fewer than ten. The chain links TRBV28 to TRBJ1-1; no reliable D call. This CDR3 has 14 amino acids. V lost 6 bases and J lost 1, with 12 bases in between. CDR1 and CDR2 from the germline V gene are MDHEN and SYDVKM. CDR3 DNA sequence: TGTGCCAGCAGCCGAACTTTTTCGAACACTGAAGCTTTCTTT. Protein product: CASSRTFSNTEAFF.

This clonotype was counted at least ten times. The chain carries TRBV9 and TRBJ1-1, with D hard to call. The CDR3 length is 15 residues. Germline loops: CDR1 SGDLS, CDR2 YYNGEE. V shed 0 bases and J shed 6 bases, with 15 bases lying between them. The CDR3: CASSVATSRAAEAFF. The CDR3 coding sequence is TGTGCCAGCAGCGTAGCTACTTCGAGGGCAGCTGAAGCTTTCTTT.

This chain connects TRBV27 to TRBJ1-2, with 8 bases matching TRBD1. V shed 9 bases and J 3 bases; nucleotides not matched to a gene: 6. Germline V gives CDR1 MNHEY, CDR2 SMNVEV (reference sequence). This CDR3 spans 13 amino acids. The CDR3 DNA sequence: TGTGCCAGTTCAGGGGGCGCAGACTATGGCTACACCTTC. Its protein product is CASSGGADYGYTF.

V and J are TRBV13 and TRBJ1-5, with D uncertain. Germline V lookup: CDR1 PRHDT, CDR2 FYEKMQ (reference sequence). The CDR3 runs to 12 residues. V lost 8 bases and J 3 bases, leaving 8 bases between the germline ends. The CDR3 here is CASGSYNQPQHF. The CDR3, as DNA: TGTGCCAGCGGCTCCTACAATCAGCCCCAGCATTTT.

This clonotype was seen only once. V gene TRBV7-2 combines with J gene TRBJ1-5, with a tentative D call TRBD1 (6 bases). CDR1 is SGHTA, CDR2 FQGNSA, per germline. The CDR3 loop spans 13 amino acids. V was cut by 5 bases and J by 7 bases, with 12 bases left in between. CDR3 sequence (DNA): TGTGCCAGCAGCCCCCAGGGGCCCCAGCCCCAGCATTTT. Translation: CASSPQGPQPQHF.

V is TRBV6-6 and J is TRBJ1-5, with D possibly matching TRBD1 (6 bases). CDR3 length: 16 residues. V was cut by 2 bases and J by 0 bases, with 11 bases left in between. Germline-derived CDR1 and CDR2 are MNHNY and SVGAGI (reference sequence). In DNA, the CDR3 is TGTGCCAGCAGTTACCAAGGGGGGTCTAGCAATCAGCCCCAGCATTTT. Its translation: CASSYQGGSSNQPQHF.

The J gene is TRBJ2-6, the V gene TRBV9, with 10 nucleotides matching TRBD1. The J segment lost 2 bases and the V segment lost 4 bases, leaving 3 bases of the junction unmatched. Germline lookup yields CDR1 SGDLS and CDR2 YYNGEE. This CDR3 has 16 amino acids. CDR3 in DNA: TGTGCCAGCAGCCAGACAGGGGGCGCTGGGGCCAACGTCCTGACTTTC. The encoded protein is CASSQTGGAGANVLTF.